This TCR beta chain was captured in a study of T cells in Graves' hyperthyroidism and ophthalmopathy (dated by TCRdb to the late 2010s). Notes on the research overall: Peripheral blood samples were taken at initial diagnosis, before any treatment was given. TCR V-J signatures able to tell the groups apart were searched for in a discovery cohort of some 97 patients, of whom over 40 had Graves' ophthalmopathy and around 58 had stable Graves' hyperthyroidism. An independent validation cohort of under 20 hyperthyroidism patients and more than 15 patients who later progressed to ophthalmopathy tested prospective prediction of ophthalmopathy. The 85 to 100 discovery patients were randomly split 7:3 into training and test sets. In addition, the study compared T-cell repertoires in thyroid tissue and in blood from several Graves' hyperthyroidism patients. After sampling, hyperthyroidism patients received methimazole starting at 30 mg daily, and ophthalmopathy patients received high-dose intravenous methylprednisolone. The paper describes TCR Vbeta CDR3 sequencing of more than 120 peripheral blood samples, made up of approximately 40 ophthalmopathy patients, approximately 76 hyperthyroidism patients and 17 progressor patients.

Ophthalmopathy patients had moderately to severely active disease, Clinical Activity Score of at least 3, NOSPECS grade of at least 4, and duration under 3 months. Patients with uncontrolled infections, other autoimmune diseases, pregnancy or lactation were excluded. Clinical symptoms, serum thyroxine and TRAb, thyroid ultrasound, and orbital computed tomography formed the basis for the diagnoses. PBMCs were isolated from about 9 ml of fresh peripheral blood by Ficoll-Paque density gradient centrifugation. Trizol reagent was used to extract total RNA, and RNA quality was then checked on an Agilent 2100 Bioanalyzer. The CDR3 runs 16 amino acids, cysteine and phenylalanine included. Kept here is only the CDR3 DNA, which spans 48 bases and is read in frame from base 1. Taken from the germline V gene, the CDR1 and CDR2 loops are MNHEY and SVGEGT. Relative to germline, V is missing 5 bases and J is missing 4 bases, with 13 bases of the junction outside any gene match.

General findings and caveats noted by the study authors: In validation, the model predicted progression to ophthalmopathy a median of about 5.9 months before onset, with over 60% sensitivity and roughly 72% specificity. Ophthalmopathy was separated from stable hyperthyroidism by a 13 V-J signature model, with 85% to 90% sensitivity and approximately 81% specificity obtained in cross-validation and 80%/75% obtained in testing. Most expanded thyroid clonotypes (frequency above 0.001) were also detected in blood, suggesting blood repertoires may reflect thyroid immune responses. Sample size was not statistically predetermined, and investigators were not blinded to group allocation.

The TCR beta CDR3 regions were amplified from RNA transcripts. The TCR CDR3 was subjected to a first round of RT-PCR using the HTBI primer set and the Qiagen OneStep RT-PCR kit. The libraries were constructed in a second round of multiplex PCR and then size-selected and purified. Libraries were sequenced paired-end with 100 bp reads on an Illumina HiSeq2000. The study's own analysis went as follows. SOAPnuke was used to process the raw data, removing reads that contained adapters or uncalled bases, had a mean Phred below 15, or lacked an exact match to the constant primer or identifier. High-quality paired reads were merged with COPE v1.2.5, and unique nucleotide sequences were defined as clonotypes. MiTCR v1.1 was used to align the clonotypes against IMGT TRBV, TRBD and TRBJ reference segments. The analysis included only V-J combinations with a frequency above 0.0001, which together covered 99% to 99.2% of the repertoires. The TCS score was defined as F50 (clonal expansion) divided by E x V (chaos), with BLOSUM62-based TCRdist calculated between CDR3 peptides within each V-J. Welch's t-statistics and random forest reduced roughly 500 V-J features to under 15, which were used in a naive Bayes classifier (R e1071). TCRdb trimmed public reads at Q25 via fastp, called clones via MiXCR and kept in-frame beta chains. Identical CDR3 protein sequences are pooled into one entry, listed with their most common genes and DNA. The V and J calls shown here were made by TCRdb, not taken from the authors' results. This sample comprises 350,000 or so distinct CDR3 sequences, around 18% of them detected only once. The ten biggest clones cover about 16% of the sample.

In regard to this clonotype: The antigen it binds to is not known. Within one base of it there is no much larger clone, and no base qualities were kept.

The TCR originated in a woman between 40 and 50 years old with Graves' ophthalmopathy. Recombination joined TRBV6-2 or TRBV6-3 with TRBJ2-7, with 8 middle bases fitting TRBD1. The sample consisted of blood. This receptor has the CDR3 CASSRVSGRGLYEQYF. In nucleotides, the sequence is TGTGCCAGCAGTAGAGTGTCCGGCAGGGGGCTTTACGAGCAGTACTTC.